Below, 22 T cell receptor beta chains from the same sample are listed, as sequenced in a study of CD8 T cells in Susac syndrome. Reverse transcription of about 0.5 to 1 ug RNA used random hexamers. TCRdb analysed the immunoSEQ multiplex PCR reads with MiXCR anew, one entry per CDR3 protein. The sample yields approximately 90,000 distinct CDR3 sequences, about 93% seen once. Sequencing was done on a sample of CD8+ T cells from PBMCs. The receptors shown here come from a human donor in good health.

This chain connects TRBV2 to TRBJ2-2, with 10 bases aligning to TRBD2. The V gene's germline CDR1 is SNHLY and CDR2 FYNNEI. Trimming cost V 3 bases and J 2 bases; bases outside gene matches: 9. The CDR3 is 18 residues long. This CDR3 reads CASSDPERGGLNTGELFF. The CDR3 DNA is TGTGCCAGCAGTGATCCGGAGCGGGGGGGCCTCAACACCGGGGAGCTGTTTTTT.

The chain has TRBV5-6 and TRBJ2-7; D may match TRBD1 or TRBD2 (5 bases each). This CDR3 has 14 amino acids. Trimming took 3 bases from V and 2 from J, leaving 12 bases between them. Germline CDR1 and CDR2: SGHDT and YYEEEE. The CDR3 nucleotides read TGTGCCAGCAGCTCCGGGACGGATACCTACGAGCAGTACTTC. This gives the protein CASSSGTDTYEQYF.

The rearrangement joins TRBV19 to TRBJ1-2; 8 nucleotides agree with TRBD1. CDR1 LNHDA and CDR2 SQIVND come from the germline V gene (reference sequence). V shed 8 bases, J shed 8 bases, and the junction held 13 bases outside the gene matches. The CDR3 totals 14 residues. The DNA of the CDR3 is TGTGCCAGTTTCCTCACGACAGGGGCGAGGGGCTACACCTTC. Translating gives CASFLTTGARGYTF.

This chain joins TRBV7-9 and TRBJ2-7; D is unresolved. Per the germline V gene, CDR1 is SEHNR and CDR2 is FQNEAQ (reference sequence). V lost 1 base to trimming and J lost 5 bases, with 15 bases between them. There are 15 residues in the CDR3. In DNA, the CDR3 is TGTGCCAGCAGCTTAGGCCAAAGTGGGTCAAACGAGCAGTACTTC. It specifies CASSLGQSGSNEQYF.

The V and J genes are TRBV20-1 and TRBJ1-2, with unresolved D. Germline lookup yields CDR1 DFQATT and CDR2 SNEGSKA (reference sequence). CDR3 size: 13 residues. V gave up 0 bases and J gave up 1 base, with 6 bases separating them. The CDR3 is CSARDRDNYGYTF. The CDR3 DNA reads TGCAGTGCTAGAGATCGCGATAACTATGGCTACACCTTC.

This sequence joins TRBV13 and TRBJ2-7, with 9 bases lining up with TRBD1. The V segment lost 4 bases and the J segment 2 bases; nucleotides outside the gene matches: 15. In germline, CDR1 is PRHDT, CDR2 FYEKMQ (reference sequence). There are 18 residues in the CDR3. The CDR3 loop is CASSSADRGGDSAYEQYF. The DNA of the CDR3 is TGTGCCAGCAGCTCCGCGGACAGGGGAGGGGATAGCGCCTACGAGCAGTACTTC.

The chain carries TRBV27 and TRBJ2-7, with D perhaps TRBD1 (5 bases). CDR1 is MNHEY and CDR2 is SMNVEV in the germline V gene (reference sequence). CDR3 length equals 14 residues. Trimming took 3 bases from V and 6 from J, leaving 15 bases between them. CDR3 amino acids: CASSFRQGRVEQYF. The CDR3 DNA reads TGTGCCAGCAGTTTTCGGCAGGGTCGGGTCGAGCAGTACTTC.

This chain uses TRBV6-5 with TRBJ2-7; D is uncertain. Trimming shortened V by 6 bases and J by 5 bases, and 14 bases separated the two germline ends. Germline CDR1 is MNHEY and CDR2 is SVGAGI. The CDR3 totals 13 residues. Written as DNA, the CDR3 is TGTGCCAGCAGCCCCGGGTTTTGGCACGAGCAGTACTTC. It encodes CASSPGFWHEQYF.

The chain is built from TRBV5-1 and TRBJ2-3, with TRBD2 matching 8 bases. Trimming at V came to 4 bases and at J to 4 bases, leaving 8 bases not matched to a gene. Germline-derived CDR1 and CDR2 are SGHRS and YFSETQ. This CDR3 is 15 amino acids long. The CDR3 is CASSEGLESADTQYF. CDR3 nucleotides: TGCGCCAGCAGCGAGGGACTAGAAAGTGCAGATACGCAGTATTTT.

The count of this clonotype is one. The chain couples TRBV7-9 to TRBJ2-7; tentatively, D is TRBD2 (5 bases). Germline V lookup: CDR1 SEHNR, CDR2 FQNEAQ (reference sequence). This CDR3 contains 13 residues. Trimming pared 6 bases from V and 3 bases from J, leaving 12 bases between. CDR3 DNA: TGTGCCAGCAGTAAGAGGGAGATCTACGAGCAGTACTTC. Protein: CASSKREIYEQYF.

The chain is built from TRBV12-5 and TRBJ1-3; D perhaps matches TRBD1 (5 bases). V was clipped by 2 bases and J by 4 bases, with 15 bases between them. Germline assignment: CDR1 LGHNT and CDR2 FRNRAP. This CDR3 has 16 amino acids. In DNA, the CDR3 is TGTGCTAGTGGTTTGACGGGCGAGGGGCTGGGAAACACCATATATTTT. Translated: CASGLTGEGLGNTIYF.

V is TRBV7-9 and J is TRBJ2-1; 12 nucleotides match TRBD2. The CDR3 runs to 15 residues. V trimming: 4 bases; J trimming: 7 bases; junction bases outside the gene matches: 5. The germline V gene encodes CDR1 SEHNR and CDR2 FQNEAQ (reference sequence). Written as DNA, the CDR3 is TGTGCCAGCAGCTCGCTAGCGGGGGGGCGTAATGAGCAGTTCTTC. It encodes CASSSLAGGRNEQFF.

In nucleotides, the CDR3 is TGTGCCAGCAGCTTATCGGGGAACATTCAGTACTTC. This encodes CASSLSGNIQYF. The chain recombines TRBV7-6 with TRBJ2-4, with a tentative D call TRBD2 (5 bases). V lost 2 bases to trimming and J lost 7 bases, with 6 bases between them. The CDR3 length is 12 residues. Germline-derived CDR1 and CDR2 are SGHVS and FNYEAQ.

This rearrangement joins TRBV9 to TRBJ1-5, with 8 bases aligning to TRBD1. This CDR3 has 15 residues. The ends lost 4 bases at V and 2 bases at J; junction bases unmatched: 5. Germline values: CDR1 SGDLS, CDR2 YYNGEE. CDR3 sequence (DNA): TGTGCCAGCAGCTCACAGGGGGAGGGCAATCAGCCCCAGCATTTT. Translation: CASSSQGEGNQPQHF.

This clonotype is a singleton in its sample. The chain joins TRBV6-2 or TRBV6-3 to TRBJ2-7; TRBD1 matches at 10 bases. The J segment lost 1 base and the V segment lost 2 bases, leaving 5 bases of the junction unmatched. The CDR3 is 16 residues long. Germline CDR1 and CDR2: MNHEY and SVGEGT. The CDR3 DNA is TGTGCCAGCAGTTACGGGGGGACAGGGGTGTCCTACGAGCAGTACTTC. It encodes CASSYGGTGVSYEQYF.

The chain carries TRBV6-2 or TRBV6-3 and TRBJ2-3; 9 nucleotides match TRBD2. The germline V gene encodes CDR1 MNHEY and CDR2 SVGEGT. With V trimmed by 2 bases and J by 1 base, 4 bases remained unmatched. The CDR3 length is 16 residues. CDR3 in DNA: TGTGCCAGCAGTTACGAGGGACTAGCTGGCACAGATACGCAGTATTTT. Protein product: CASSYEGLAGTDTQYF.

This chain links TRBV5-6 with TRBJ1-5; D gene uncertain. This CDR3 spans 14 amino acids. Germline assignment: CDR1 SGHDT and CDR2 YYEEEE. The V gene lost 0 bases and the J gene lost 7 bases, with 11 bases spanning the gap. The CDR3 nucleotides are TGTGCCAGCAGCTTGGCAGGCACGGGGCAGCCCCAGCATTTT. Residues: CASSLAGTGQPQHF.

The chain joins TRBV20-1 to TRBJ2-7, with D unresolved. The germline V gene encodes CDR1 DFQATT and CDR2 SNEGSKA (reference sequence). The CDR3 is 14 residues long. The germline V and J ends were trimmed by 6 bases and 3 bases, with 18 bases remaining between them. CDR3 DNA sequence: TGCAGTGCCATACCCTTATCTGTAGGCTACGAGCAGTACTTC. Translated: CSAIPLSVGYEQYF.

In nucleotides, the CDR3 is TGTGCCAGCAGCTTAGACGGGGCCACAGATACGCAGTATTTT. Its protein product is CASSLDGATDTQYF. This chain links TRBV7-6 with TRBJ2-3, with D perhaps being TRBD1 or TRBD2 (5 bases each). The CDR3 length is 14 residues. With 1 base removed from V and 2 bases from J, the gap between germline ends came to 7 bases. Germline V gene sequence: CDR1 SGHVS, CDR2 FNYEAQ.

The gene calls are TRBV5-8 and TRBJ2-2; D is undetermined. Germline V gives CDR1 SGHTS, CDR2 YDEGEE. The V and J ends lost 4 bases and 6 bases respectively, with 7 bases between them. CDR3 size: 12 residues. The CDR3 loop is CASSIGPGELFF. The CDR3 coding sequence is TGTGCCAGCAGCATAGGACCCGGGGAGCTGTTTTTT.

The gene calls are TRBV18 and TRBJ2-5; D call uncertain. Germline CDR1 is KGHSH and CDR2 is LQKENI. This CDR3 region has 15 residues. Trimming shortened V by 4 bases and J by 4 bases, and 16 bases separated the two germline ends. CDR3 sequence: CASSLSGRTRETQYF. The CDR3 DNA sequence: TGTGCCAGCTCACTTTCCGGACGGACCAGAGAGACCCAGTACTTC.

The V gene is TRBV6-5, the J gene TRBJ1-2, with D maybe TRBD1 (5 bases). CDR1 is MNHEY and CDR2 is SVGAGI in the germline V gene. This CDR3 region has 13 residues. V shed 6 bases and J shed 7 bases, with 15 bases lying between them. The CDR3, as DNA: TGTGCCAGCAGCCCCGGCAGGGCCGTTGGCTACACCTTC. It translates to CASSPGRAVGYTF.